The rows below give T cell receptor beta chains drawn from one sample of a study of early T cells in non-severe SARS-CoV-2 infection. MiXCR, applied by TCRdb to the 5' RACE reads, yields one record per CDR3 protein. Counted here are 30,000 to 40,000 distinct CDR3 sequences, 7% to 7.5% occurring once; the ten biggest clones make up about 13%. The sequences come from whole blood, collected at baseline. These receptor sequences come from an adult who was a healthcare worker with PCR-confirmed SARS-CoV-2 infection or an uninfected control (not recorded which). CDR3s include the opening cysteine and the closing phenylalanine or tryptophan. Each record gives: D gene, J gene, V gene, clone size, CDR3 length, CDR3 DNA, CDR3 protein. A D gene is named only where the DNA matches it firmly. Rows may omit the clone size; those that give it use once, few, many or a size class.

>.|TRBJ2-3|TRBV6-2/TRBV6-3|few|12
TGTGCCAGCAGTTACTCCCCCGATACGCAGTATTTT
CASSYSPDTQYF
>TRBD2|TRBJ2-3|TRBV7-2|few|16
TGTGCCAGCAGCTCGAGGGCGGGACTAGTGAGTAATACGCAGTATTTT
CASSSRAGLVSNTQYF
>TRBD2|TRBJ2-1|TRBV20-1|.|16
TGCAGTGCTAGAGATCTGGCGGGAGGTGACCCAAATGAGCAGTTCTTC
CSARDLAGGDPNEQFF
>TRBD1|TRBJ1-1|TRBV10-2|few|14
TGCGCCAGCAGTAAGGACAGGGGGGTCACTGAAGCTTTCTTT
CASSKDRGVTEAFF
>TRBD1|TRBJ1-2|TRBV5-5|many|17
TGTGCCAGCAGTTTTGGACAGGGCTCGTCAAATAACTATGGCTACACCTTC
CASSFGQGSSNNYGYTF
>.|TRBJ2-4|TRBV20-1|few|15
TGCAGTGCTCCTTGGGTGGTTGGCGGCAAAAACATTCAGTACTTC
CSAPWVVGGKNIQYF
>.|TRBJ2-5|TRBV20-1|medium-sized|13
TGCAGTGCTAGGGGAGGGGGGGAAGAGACCCAGTACTTC
CSARGGGEETQYF
>.|TRBJ2-1|TRBV18|few|17
TGTGCCAGCTCAAGCACGGTCGAGCCTAACTCCTACAATGAGCAGTTCTTC
CASSSTVEPNSYNEQFF
>.|TRBJ2-6|TRBV7-3|.|16
TGTGCCAGCAGCCCTGGGACTGCCTCTGGGGCCAACGTCCTGACTTTC
CASSPGTASGANVLTF
>TRBD1|TRBJ2-7|TRBV12-3/TRBV12-4|many|14
TGTGCCAGCAGTTTCAAGGGGGCTTCATCCGAGCAGTACTTC
CASSFKGASSEQYF
>.|TRBJ1-6|TRBV7-3|.|16
TGTGCCAGCAGCTTAATAGGAGGCTCCTATAATTCACCCCTCCACTTT
CASSLIGGSYNSPLHF
>.|TRBJ2-7|TRBV11-1|many|13
TGTGCCAGCAGCCCACGGGAGTCGTACGAGCAGTACTTC
CASSPRESYEQYF
>.|TRBJ2-1|TRBV6-2/TRBV6-3|many|12
TGTGCCAGCAGTAACAGGGTCAATGAGCAGTTCTTC
CASSNRVNEQFF
>TRBD1|TRBJ2-1|TRBV29-1|.|14
TGCAGCGTAGGAGACAGGGGGCGCATCGATGAGCAGTTCTTC
CSVGDRGRIDEQFF
>.|TRBJ2-2|TRBV9|many|13
TGTGCCAGCAGCCCTATACCCACCGGGGAGCTGTTTTTT
CASSPIPTGELFF
>.|TRBJ1-5|TRBV20-1|few|14
TGCAGTGCTAGAGCGGAGGCAGGGAGTCAGCCCCAGCATTTT
CSARAEAGSQPQHF
>TRBD2|TRBJ2-4|TRBV4-3|few|19
TGCGCCAGCAGCCAAGGACTAGCGGGAGGAACTCTAGCCAAAAACATTCAGTACTTC
CASSQGLAGGTLAKNIQYF
>.|TRBJ2-1|TRBV2|many|13
TGTGCCAGCCGGACTAAGACCTACAATGAGCAGTTCTTC
CASRTKTYNEQFF
>.|TRBJ2-5|TRBV27|.|15
TGTGCCAGCAGTCCCTGGGGTTTGGACCAAGAGACCCAGTACTTC
CASSPWGLDQETQYF
>TRBD2|TRBJ2-5|TRBV7-2|.|15
TGTGCCAGCAGCTTAGCAGGACTAGCACAAGAGACCCAGTACTTC
CASSLAGLAQETQYF
>TRBD1|TRBJ1-6|TRBV7-9|.|17
TGTGCCAGCAGCTCCATCCCTGGGACAGCTATAAATTCACCCCTCCACTTT
CASSSIPGTAINSPLHF
>TRBD1|TRBJ2-7|TRBV7-8|.|15
TGTGCCAGCAGCTTACCCGGGACAGGGAGCAACGAGCAGTACTTC
CASSLPGTGSNEQYF
>.|TRBJ2-2|TRBV12-3/TRBV12-4|many|14
TGTGCCAGCAGTTTAAATGCAGCAGGCGGGGAGCTGTTTTTT
CASSLNAAGGELFF
>TRBD1|TRBJ2-5|TRBV7-9|.|20
TGTGCCAGCAGCTCTAGGGTCGGGACAGGGCCGAGAGCGGGACAAGAGACCCAGTACTTC
CASSSRVGTGPRAGQETQYF
>.|TRBJ2-7|TRBV10-3|.|13
TGTGCCATCAGTGAGGGTCAAAATTACGAGCAGTACTTC
CAISEGQNYEQYF
>TRBD1|TRBJ2-5|TRBV4-1|many|16
TGCGCCAGCAGCCAAAGGGGGACAGCTAACCAAGAGACCCAGTACTTC
CASSQRGTANQETQYF
>TRBD2|TRBJ2-3|TRBV5-1|few|14
TGCGCCAGCAGCTTTAGCGGGAGCACAGATACGCAGTATTTT
CASSFSGSTDTQYF
>TRBD2|TRBJ2-2|TRBV7-2|few|15
TGTGCCAGCAGCTTACTAGCGGGAGGGCCCGGGGAGCTGTTTTTT
CASSLLAGGPGELFF
>.|TRBJ2-5|TRBV7-2|.|16
TGTGCCAGCAGCGCCATTGGGGTGTTGCTGATAGAGACCCAGTACTTC
CASSAIGVLLIETQYF
>TRBD1|TRBJ1-6|TRBV20-1|many|15
TGCAGTGCTAGAGAGCCCCCAGGGGGGAATTCACCCCTCCACTTT
CSAREPPGGNSPLHF
>.|TRBJ2-2|TRBV7-8|few|16
TGTGCCAGCAGCCCCGCTAGCCGAGGACCCACCGGGGAGCTGTTTTTT
CASSPASRGPTGELFF
>TRBD1|TRBJ1-5|TRBV3-1|many|15
TGTGCCAGCAGCCAAGCAACAGGGGGTAATCAGCCCCAGCATTTT
CASSQATGGNQPQHF
>.|TRBJ1-1|TRBV11-3|many|15
TGTGCCAGCAGCTTAGTGGTGGGAATGAACACTGAAGCTTTCTTT
CASSLVVGMNTEAFF